This T cell receptor (beta chain) was found in a study of regulatory T cells in long-lasting Graves disease. V lost 5 bases to trimming and J lost 4 bases, with 14 bases between them. Germline V CDR1 and CDR2: MNHEY, SVGEGT. The length of the CDR3 is 14 residues. Arm-PCR with iRepertoire HTBI primers amplified the CDR3 regions for these TCR beta libraries. TCRdb re-called the multiplex PCR reads through MiXCR, storing one row per CDR3 protein. The data show hundreds of thousands of distinct CDR3 sequences, 13% seen once. Whole-study results and caveats: Persistent patients had more shared public clonotypes (fewer than 3,000) than new patients (around 1,000).

Remarks on this clonotype: Its antigen is unidentified.

Noted time point: newly diagnosed GD, antithyroid drugs for less than 3 months. Scientists built the TCR library using RNA that was extracted from PBMCs. The same data also contributed to another study, on T cells in Graves' hyperthyroidism and ophthalmopathy.

The sequencing here drew on peripheral blood mononuclear cells (PBMCs), taken at new diagnosis, from a patient treated with antithyroid drugs. This chain joins TRBV6-2 or TRBV6-3 and TRBJ1-2; possible D gene TRBD1, 5 bases. The clonotype originates from a man aged 25-45 years with Graves disease. Here the CDR3 reads CASSEAGHSYGYTF. The DNA of the CDR3 is TGTGCCAGCAGTGAGGCAGGACACTCCTATGGCTACACCTTC.